Listed here are 29 T cell receptor beta chains from one sample, sequenced in a study of blood T cell repertoires in COVID-19. The protocol was immunoSEQ multiplex PCR, while the TCRdb copy is restricted to in-frame clones and leaves out a portion. The sample contains over 250,000 clones, roughly 85% of which appear only once. Sequenced input: peripheral blood. These receptor sequences come from a man aged 50 to 60 with active or convalescent COVID-19.

This rearrangement joins TRBV7-9 to TRBJ2-1; D is perhaps TRBD2 (6 bases). The CDR3 is 13 residues long. In germline, CDR1 is SEHNR, CDR2 FQNEAQ (reference sequence). The V and J ends lost 8 bases and 7 bases respectively, with 15 bases between them. The CDR3 DNA is TGTGCCAGCGGGAGACTAGGCGGTAATGAGCAGTTCTTC. As protein: CASGRLGGNEQFF.

As for this clone: In the same sample, other DNA sequences code for this CDR3. The chain couples TRBV7-3 to TRBJ1-1; TRBD1 is a possible D gene (6 bases). CDR3 size: 15 residues. From germline, CDR1 is SGHTA and CDR2 FQGTGA. V was cut by 0 bases and J by 1 base, with 9 bases left in between. The CDR3 coding sequence is TGTGCCAGCAGCTTAACAGGGGGAACGAACACTGAAGCTTTCTTT. Translated, it gives CASSLTGGTNTEAFF.

In its sample, this clone was seen once. V is TRBV5-6 and J is TRBJ1-4; perhaps TRBD1 as D (6 bases). Per germline, CDR1 SGHDT and CDR2 YYEEEE. The CDR3 is 18 amino acids. V was trimmed by 4 bases and J by 0 bases, leaving 19 bases between them. The CDR3 region is CASSPGLGGGSTNEKLFF. Here the CDR3 DNA reads TGTGCCAGCAGCCCCGGATTAGGGGGGGGTTCAACTAATGAAAAACTGTTTTTT.

V is TRBV19 and J is TRBJ2-5, with D possibly being TRBD2 (6 bases). This CDR3 comprises 15 residues. In germline, CDR1 is LNHDA, CDR2 SQIVND (reference sequence). Trimming took 1 base from V and 6 from J, leaving 15 bases between them. This CDR3 is CASSIGRGNLKTQYF. The DNA of the CDR3 is TGTGCCAGTAGTATAGGGAGGGGAAACCTGAAGACCCAGTACTTC.

V gene TRBV5-6 combines with J gene TRBJ1-6, with TRBD1 matching 9 bases. The V gene's germline CDR1 is SGHDT and CDR2 YYEEEE. The CDR3 sequence is 15 residues long. V dropped 4 bases and J dropped 10; count of bases not matched to a gene: 9. For the CDR3, the DNA is TGTGCCAGCAGCCTTGTGGGACAGGGTGCCTCACCCCTCCACTTT. It yields the protein CASSLVGQGASPLHF. The full variable domain, completed using reference TRBV5-6 and TRBJ1-6, is DAGVTQSPTHLIKTRGQQVTLRCSPKSGHDTVSWYQQALGQGPQFIFQYYEEEERQRGNFPDRFSGHQFPNYSSELNVNALLLGDSALYLCASSLVGQGASPLHFGNGTRLTVT.

In this sample, this clone turned up a few times. The chain joins TRBV12-5 to TRBJ1-1; D may be TRBD1 (5 bases). Germline V gene data show CDR1 as LGHNT and CDR2 as FRNRAP. The CDR3 is 13 residues long. Deletions cut 7 bases from V and 4 bases from J, with 13 bases between. In DNA form, the CDR3 reads TGTGCTAGTGCCTTGGGGGGGACCACTGAAGCTTTCTTT. This codes for CASALGGTTEAFF.

The table lists this clone with a count of one. The gene calls are TRBV2 and TRBJ2-2, with 8 bases identical to TRBD1. Germline trimming cut 3 bases from V and 4 bases from J; bases unmatched to any gene: 16. The CDR3 extends over 19 amino acids. Germline values: CDR1 SNHLY, CDR2 FYNNEI. The chain's CDR3 is CASSENRGGQGAITGELFF. The CDR3 DNA reads as TGTGCCAGCAGTGAGAACCGAGGGGGCCAGGGGGCGATCACCGGGGAGCTGTTTTTT.

The CDR3 nucleotides read TGTGCCAGCAGCCAAGACAGGGGGCATGGCTACACCTTC. Translation: CASSQDRGHGYTF. The rearrangement uses TRBV4-2 and TRBJ1-2; 8 bases align to TRBD1. From germline, CDR1 is LGHNA and CDR2 YNFKEQ. With 0 bases clipped from V and 6 bases from J, the junction kept 0 bases outside the gene matches. The CDR3 runs 13 residues.

For the CDR3, the DNA is TGCGCCAGCAGCTTTGGGACAGGGTCCTACAATGAGCAGTTCTTC. Translating gives CASSFGTGSYNEQFF. The rearrangement links TRBV5-1 to TRBJ2-1; TRBD1 aligns across 9 bases. Looked up from germline, CDR1 is SGHRS and CDR2 is YFSETQ. The CDR3 has 15 amino acids. Germline trimming cut 2 bases from V and 1 base from J; bases unmatched to any gene: 1.

CDR3 DNA sequence: TGTGCCTGGAGTGTAAAAGGGGAAGGCATTTCTGGCTACACCTTC. Protein sequence: CAWSVKGEGISGYTF. The J gene is TRBJ1-2, the V gene TRBV30; possible D gene TRBD1, 5 bases. Per germline, CDR1 GTSNPN and CDR2 SVGIG (reference sequence). This CDR3 comprises 15 residues. Trimming removed 0 bases at V and 7 bases at J, with 18 bases between.

The V and J genes are TRBV27 and TRBJ1-1; possibly TRBD1 for D (6 bases). Germline loops: CDR1 MNHEY, CDR2 SMNVEV (reference sequence). CDR3 length: 14 residues. V lost 2 bases and J lost 5, with 12 bases in between. The CDR3 sequence is CASSLKQGRTEAFF. The CDR3 nucleotides are TGTGCCAGCAGTTTAAAACAGGGTCGGACTGAAGCTTTCTTT.

The chain combines TRBV6-5 with TRBJ2-7; D is possibly TRBD2 (6 bases). The CDR3 contains 15 residues. V was shortened by 6 bases and J by 7 bases, with 22 bases between the two germline ends. Germline V gene sequence: CDR1 MNHEY, CDR2 SVGAGI. The CDR3 region is CASRGGTTHSREQYF. The CDR3 DNA reads as TGTGCCAGCAGGGGGGGAACTACCCATTCGAGAGAGCAGTACTTC.

The chain has TRBV7-3 and TRBJ1-2; tentatively, D is TRBD1 (6 bases). CDR3 length: 18 amino acids. Trimming left V 5 bases short and J 4 bases short, with 26 bases between. The V gene's germline CDR1 is SGHTA and CDR2 FQGTGA. The CDR3 nucleotides are TGTGCCAGCAGCCTAATCGCCCCGGAAAGGGGGAACCTCTATGGCTACACCTTC. Amino acid sequence: CASSLIAPERGNLYGYTF.

The V call is TRBV29-1, the J call TRBJ2-3; TRBD2 aligns across 16 bases. The germline CDR1 and CDR2 sequences are SQVTM and ANQGSEA. CDR3 size: 17 residues. V lost 6 bases and J lost 5; bases outside the gene matches: 11. This chain's CDR3 is CSVRGGLAGGPGDTQYF. CDR3 nucleotide sequence: TGCAGCGTCCGTGGGGGACTAGCGGGAGGGCCAGGAGATACGCAGTATTTT.

The chain recombines TRBV5-6 with TRBJ1-2; D is uncertain. The CDR3 extends over 14 amino acids. Germline CDR1 SGHDT, CDR2 YYEEEE. V shed 0 bases and J shed 8 bases, with 14 bases lying between them. The CDR3 DNA sequence: TGTGCCAGCAGCTTGGAGCCACAGATGGTGGGCTACACCTTC. This encodes CASSLEPQMVGYTF.

The chain carries TRBV30 and TRBJ1-5, with D maybe TRBD1 (6 bases). Between the trimmed V and J ends, which lost 2 bases and 6 bases, there was a span of 17 bases. CDR1 is GTSNPN, CDR2 SVGIG, per germline (reference sequence). The CDR3 extends over 15 amino acids. As DNA, the CDR3 is TGTGCCTGGAGTCCCACGGGGGGGGCGCGTCAGCCCCAGCATTTT. Residues: CAWSPTGGARQPQHF.

In its sample, this clone was seen a few times. This chain joins TRBV28 and TRBJ1-2; D is perhaps TRBD1 (6 bases). This CDR3 contains 13 residues. CDR1 MDHEN and CDR2 SYDVKM come from the germline V gene. Between the trimmed V and J ends, which lost 5 bases and 5 bases, there was a span of 12 bases. Here the CDR3 DNA reads TGTGCCAGCAGTCCCGCAGGACAGTATGGCTACACCTTC. It yields the protein CASSPAGQYGYTF.

V usage is TRBV5-6 and J usage is TRBJ1-4, with D hard to call. V was pared by 5 bases and J by 10 bases, with 15 bases between. The CDR3 is made up of 13 amino acids. Germline-derived CDR1 and CDR2 are SGHDT and YYEEEE. The CDR3 bases are TGTGCCAGCAGTGACGGGCTAGCCTTAAAACTGTTTTTT. It yields the protein CASSDGLALKLFF. Complete variable domain (other parts from reference TRBV5-6 and TRBJ1-4): DAGVTQSPTHLIKTRGQQVTLRCSPKSGHDTVSWYQQALGQGPQFIFQYYEEEERQRGNFPDRFSGHQFPNYSSELNVNALLLGDSALYLCASSDGLALKLFFGSGTQLSVL.

The chain recombines TRBV25-1 with TRBJ2-5, with 8 positions matching TRBD1. This CDR3 is built from 15 residues. J lost 4 bases, V lost 8 bases, and 12 bases had no gene match. Germline-derived CDR1 and CDR2 are MGHDK and SYGVNS. The CDR3 coding sequence is TGTGCCAGCGGAGTACGGCACAGGGGGGCAGAGACCCAGTACTTC. It encodes CASGVRHRGAETQYF.

This sequence joins TRBV18 and TRBJ1-5; D gene ambiguous. The ends were cut back, 3 bases at V and 4 bases at J, with 16 bases in the middle. The CDR3 sequence is 16 residues long. Germline loops: CDR1 KGHSH, CDR2 LQKENI. The chain's CDR3 is CASSPTQAGRNQPQHF. CDR3 in DNA: TGTGCCAGCTCACCGACGCAGGCGGGTCGGAATCAGCCCCAGCATTTT.

This sequence joins TRBV18 and TRBJ2-5; 7 bases match TRBD1. The germline CDR1 and CDR2 sequences are KGHSH and LQKENI. The CDR3 is made up of 17 amino acids. The trim removed 2 bases at V and 4 bases at J, leaving 13 bases unmatched. For the CDR3, the DNA is TGTGCCAGCTCACCAGAACCCCCCGGGACAGCTGTAGAGACCCAGTACTTC. Encoded protein: CASSPEPPGTAVETQYF.

The CDR3: CASSTGTVNEQFF. The CDR3 DNA sequence: TGTGCCAGTAGTACGGGGACAGTTAATGAGCAGTTCTTC. The V and J genes are TRBV19 and TRBJ2-1; the match to TRBD1 covers 7 bases. The V gene end was trimmed by 4 bases and the J gene end by 7 bases; junction bases not matched to a gene: 4. CDR3 length: 13 residues. Germline values: CDR1 LNHDA, CDR2 SQIVND (reference sequence).

The CDR3 region is CASREALAGGPETQYF. The CDR3 DNA follows: TGTGCCAGCAGGGAGGCCCTGGCGGGAGGGCCAGAGACCCAGTACTTC. The chain recombines TRBV2 with TRBJ2-5, with 9 bases aligning to TRBD2. Trimming at V came to 6 bases and at J to 4 bases, leaving 12 bases not matched to a gene. This CDR3 spans 16 amino acids. The germline V gene encodes CDR1 SNHLY and CDR2 FYNNEI.

V gene TRBV14 combines with J gene TRBJ2-5; D is unresolved. In germline, CDR1 is SGHDN, CDR2 FVKESK. V was trimmed by 2 bases and J by 7 bases, leaving 11 bases between them. The CDR3 sequence is 13 residues long. CDR3 sequence reads: CASSQFQVGTQYF. CDR3 sequence (DNA): TGTGCCAGCAGCCAATTCCAGGTTGGGACCCAGTACTTC.

The V and J genes are TRBV6-5 and TRBJ2-7; 7 bases agree with TRBD1. V lost 5 bases to trimming and J lost 3 bases; unmatched junction nucleotides: 7. This CDR3 is built from 14 residues. The germline V gene has CDR1 MNHEY and CDR2 SVGAGI. As DNA, the CDR3 is TGTGCCAGCAGTCGCGACGGGACAGTCTACGAGCAGTACTTC. This sequence encodes CASSRDGTVYEQYF.

The genes are TRBV11-2 and TRBJ1-2, with D perhaps TRBD1 (5 bases). The CDR3 length is 14 residues. Germline V gene sequence: CDR1 SGHAT, CDR2 FQNNGV. V was clipped by 1 base and J by 7 bases, with 13 bases between them. CDR3 DNA: TGTGCCAGCAGCTTAGGGGGACTTATCGGTGGCTACACCTTC. Translating it yields CASSLGGLIGGYTF.

The J gene is TRBJ1-1, the V gene TRBV5-5, with D hard to call. Trimming pared 3 bases from V and 1 base from J, leaving 10 bases between. The CDR3 is made up of 14 amino acids. Germline V CDR1 and CDR2: SGHKS, YYEKEE (reference sequence). The CDR3 DNA reads TGTGCCAGCAGCTGGTCTACGGGGAACACTGAAGCTTTCTTT. The encoded protein is CASSWSTGNTEAFF.

The V gene is TRBV7-9, the J gene TRBJ2-5; 13 bases are a match to TRBD2. The V gene end was trimmed by 2 bases and the J gene end by 4 bases; junction bases not matched to a gene: 10. The CDR3 covers 18 residues. The germline gives CDR1 SEHNR, CDR2 FQNEAQ (reference sequence). DNA for the CDR3: TGTGCCAGCAGCTTATCGTCACTAGCGGGAGGGCCCCGAGAGACCCAGTACTTC. Its protein is CASSLSSLAGGPRETQYF.

J is TRBJ1-1 and V is TRBV12-3 or TRBV12-4; 7 bases agree with TRBD1. V shed 7 bases and J 8 bases; nucleotides not matched to a gene: 7. The CDR3 consists of 12 residues. The CDR3 DNA follows: TGTGCCAGCACCGAGGGACAGACCGAAGCTTTCTTT. This codes for CASTEGQTEAFF.